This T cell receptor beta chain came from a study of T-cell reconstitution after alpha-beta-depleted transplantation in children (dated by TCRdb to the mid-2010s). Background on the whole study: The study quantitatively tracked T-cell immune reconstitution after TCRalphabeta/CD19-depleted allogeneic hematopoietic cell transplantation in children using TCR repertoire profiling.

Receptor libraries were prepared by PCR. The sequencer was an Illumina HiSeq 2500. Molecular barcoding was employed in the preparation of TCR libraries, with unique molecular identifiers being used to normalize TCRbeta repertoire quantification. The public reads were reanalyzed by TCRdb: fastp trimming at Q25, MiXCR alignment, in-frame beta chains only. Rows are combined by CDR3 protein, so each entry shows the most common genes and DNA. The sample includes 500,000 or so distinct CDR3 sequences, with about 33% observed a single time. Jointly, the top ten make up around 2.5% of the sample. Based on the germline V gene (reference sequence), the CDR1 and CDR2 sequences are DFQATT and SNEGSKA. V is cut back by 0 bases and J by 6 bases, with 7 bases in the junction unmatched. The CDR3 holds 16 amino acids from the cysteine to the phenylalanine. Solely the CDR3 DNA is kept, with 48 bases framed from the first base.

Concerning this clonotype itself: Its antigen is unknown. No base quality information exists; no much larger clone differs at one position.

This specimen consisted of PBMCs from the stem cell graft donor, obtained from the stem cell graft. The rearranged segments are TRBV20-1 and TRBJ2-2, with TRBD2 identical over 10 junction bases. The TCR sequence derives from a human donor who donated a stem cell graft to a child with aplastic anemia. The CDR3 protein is CSARDSSGRRPGELFF. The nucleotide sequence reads TGCAGTGCTAGAGATTCTAGCGGGAGACGCCCCGGGGAGCTGTTTTTT.